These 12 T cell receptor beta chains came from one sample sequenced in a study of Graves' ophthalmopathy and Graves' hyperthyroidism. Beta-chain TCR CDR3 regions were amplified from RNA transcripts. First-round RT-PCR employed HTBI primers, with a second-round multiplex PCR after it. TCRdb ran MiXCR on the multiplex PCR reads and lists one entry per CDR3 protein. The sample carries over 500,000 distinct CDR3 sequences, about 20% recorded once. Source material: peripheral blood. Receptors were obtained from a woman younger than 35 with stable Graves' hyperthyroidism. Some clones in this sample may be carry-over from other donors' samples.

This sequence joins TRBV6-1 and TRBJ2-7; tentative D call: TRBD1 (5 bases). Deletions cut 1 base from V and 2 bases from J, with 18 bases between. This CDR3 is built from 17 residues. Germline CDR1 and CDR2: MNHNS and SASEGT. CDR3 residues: CASSEGSSAGIPYEQYF. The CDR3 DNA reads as TGTGCCAGCAGTGAAGGGAGTTCGGCAGGGATCCCCTACGAGCAGTACTTC.

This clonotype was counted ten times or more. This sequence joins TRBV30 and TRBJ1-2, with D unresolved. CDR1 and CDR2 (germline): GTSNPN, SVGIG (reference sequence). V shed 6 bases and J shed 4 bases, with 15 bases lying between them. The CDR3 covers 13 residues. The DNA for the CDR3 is TGTGCCTGCTCACGACATTTCCTCTATGGCTACACCTTC. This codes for CACSRHFLYGYTF.

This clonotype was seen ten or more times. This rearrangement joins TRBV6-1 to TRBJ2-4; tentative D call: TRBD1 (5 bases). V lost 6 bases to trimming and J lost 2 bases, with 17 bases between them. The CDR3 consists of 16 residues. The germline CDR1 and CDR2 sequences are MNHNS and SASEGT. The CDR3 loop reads CASSPRTQQTKNIQYF. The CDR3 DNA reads TGTGCCAGCAGCCCAAGGACACAACAAACCAAAAACATTCAGTACTTC.

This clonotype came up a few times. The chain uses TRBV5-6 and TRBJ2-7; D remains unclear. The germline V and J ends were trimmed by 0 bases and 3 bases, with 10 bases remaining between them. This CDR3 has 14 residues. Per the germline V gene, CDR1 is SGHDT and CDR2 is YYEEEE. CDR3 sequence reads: CASSLGAGFYEQYF. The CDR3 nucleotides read TGTGCCAGCAGCTTGGGGGCAGGATTCTACGAGCAGTACTTC. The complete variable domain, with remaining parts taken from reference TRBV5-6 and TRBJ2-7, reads DAGVTQSPTHLIKTRGQQVTLRCSPKSGHDTVSWYQQALGQGPQFIFQYYEEEERQRGNFPDRFSGHQFPNYSSELNVNALLLGDSALYLCASSLGAGFYEQYFGPGTRLTVT.

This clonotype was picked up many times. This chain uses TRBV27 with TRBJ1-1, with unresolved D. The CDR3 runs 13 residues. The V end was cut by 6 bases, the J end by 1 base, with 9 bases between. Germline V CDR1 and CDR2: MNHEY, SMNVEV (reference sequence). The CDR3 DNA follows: TGTGCCAGCAGGTGGACGGCGAACACTGAAGCTTTCTTT. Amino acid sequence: CASRWTANTEAFF.

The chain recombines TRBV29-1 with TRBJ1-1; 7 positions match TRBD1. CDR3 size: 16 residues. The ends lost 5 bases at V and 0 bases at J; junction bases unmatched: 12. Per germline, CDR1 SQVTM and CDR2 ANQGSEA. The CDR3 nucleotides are TGCAGCGTTCGAGACAGGGCTATCATCGTGAACACTGAAGCTTTCTTT. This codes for CSVRDRAIIVNTEAFF.

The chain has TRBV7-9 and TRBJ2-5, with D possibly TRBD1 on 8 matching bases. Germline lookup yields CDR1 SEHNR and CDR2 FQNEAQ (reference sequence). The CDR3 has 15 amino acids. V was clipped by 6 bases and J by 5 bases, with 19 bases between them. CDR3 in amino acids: CASRPSGGDRETQYF. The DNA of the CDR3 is TGTGCCAGCAGACCTAGCGGAGGGGACAGGGAGACCCAGTACTTC.

CDR3 DNA: TGTGCCAGCACTCCGACAGTTCTATCTTACAATGAGCAGTTCTTC. It specifies CASTPTVLSYNEQFF. V gene TRBV6-4 combines with J gene TRBJ2-1; a possible D gene is TRBD1 (5 bases). From germline, CDR1 is MRHNA and CDR2 SNTAGT. Trimming removed 7 bases at V and 4 bases at J, with 17 bases between. The CDR3 sequence is 15 residues long.

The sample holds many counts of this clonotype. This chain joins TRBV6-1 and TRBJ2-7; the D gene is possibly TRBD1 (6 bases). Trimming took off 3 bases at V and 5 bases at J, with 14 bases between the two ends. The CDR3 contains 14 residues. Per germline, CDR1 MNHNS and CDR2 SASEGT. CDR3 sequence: CASSDPHRVHEQYF. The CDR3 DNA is TGTGCCAGCAGTGACCCCCACAGGGTCCACGAGCAGTACTTC.

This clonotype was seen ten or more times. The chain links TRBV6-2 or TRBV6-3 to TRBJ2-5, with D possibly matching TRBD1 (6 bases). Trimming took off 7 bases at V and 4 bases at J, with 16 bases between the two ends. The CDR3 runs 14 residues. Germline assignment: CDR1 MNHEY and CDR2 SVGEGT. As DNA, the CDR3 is TGTGCCAGCAAGACTACAATAGGGGGAGAGACCCAGTACTTC. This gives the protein CASKTTIGGETQYF.

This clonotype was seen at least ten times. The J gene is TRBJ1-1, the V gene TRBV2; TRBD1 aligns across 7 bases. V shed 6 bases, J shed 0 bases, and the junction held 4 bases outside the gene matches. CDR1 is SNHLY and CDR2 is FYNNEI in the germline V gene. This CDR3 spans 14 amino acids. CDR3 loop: CASSATGMNTEAFF. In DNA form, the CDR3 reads TGTGCCAGCAGCGCGACAGGGATGAACACTGAAGCTTTCTTT. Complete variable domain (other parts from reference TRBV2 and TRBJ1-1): EPEVTQTPSHQVTQMGQEVILRCVPISNHLYFYWYRQILGQKVEFLVSFYNNEISEKSEIFDDQFSVERPDGSNFTLKIRSTKLEDSAMYFCASSATGMNTEAFFGQGTRLTVV.

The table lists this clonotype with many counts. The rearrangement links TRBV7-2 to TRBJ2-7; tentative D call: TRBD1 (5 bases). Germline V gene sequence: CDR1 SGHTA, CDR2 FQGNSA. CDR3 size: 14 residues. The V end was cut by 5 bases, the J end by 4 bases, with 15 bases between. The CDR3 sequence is CASSQGLENYEQYF. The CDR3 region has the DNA TGTGCCAGCAGCCAGGGCCTCGAGAATTACGAGCAGTACTTC.